The next 8 T cell receptor beta chains were all read from a single sample in a study of CD8+CD57+ T cells in acquired aplastic anemia. All patients picked for sequencing had shown, by flow cytometry, an expansion of CD8+CD57+ cells. For CDR3 and TCR beta VDJ profiling, genomic DNA was the template used. Using its own MiXCR run on the reads, TCRdb lists one record per CDR3 protein. The table lists some 200,000 distinct CDR3 sequences, under 50% of them singletons. The sequenced material came from sorted CD4+, CD8+, or CD8+CD57+ T cells (not recorded which) from PBMCs. The receptors shown here come from a human donor with aplastic anemia.

This clonotype was counted ten times or more. Just one base apart from a much larger clone, this may be a read error. The chain uses TRBV2 and TRBJ1-5; the D gene is possibly TRBD1 (5 bases). The length of the CDR3 is 12 residues. The germline V gene encodes CDR1 SNHLY and CDR2 FYNNEI. CDR3 coding DNA: TGTGTCAGCGGGGGAAACAATCAGCCCCAGCATTTT. It translates to CVSGGNNQPQHF.

The chain employs TRBV7-3 and TRBJ2-7, with D perhaps TRBD1 (5 bases). The CDR3 consists of 13 residues. Looked up from germline, CDR1 is SGHTA and CDR2 is FQGTGA. Trimming took off 5 bases at V and 3 bases at J, with 11 bases between the two ends. The CDR3: CASSAHQGYEQYF. CDR3 sequence (DNA): TGTGCCAGCAGCGCCCATCAGGGCTACGAGCAGTACTTC.

With respect to this clonotype: A much larger clone differs from this one at a single base, so this may be a read error. The chain recombines TRBV5-4 with TRBJ2-3; 7 nucleotides match TRBD2. This CDR3 contains 15 residues. Germline CDR1 reads SGHNT; CDR2 reads YYREEE (reference sequence). CDR3: CAGSSAGSVTDTQYF. The CDR3 nucleotides are TGTGCCGGCAGCTCAGCGGGGAGTGTAACAGATACGCAGTATTTT.

V and J are TRBV12-3 or TRBV12-4 and TRBJ1-6; weak D call: TRBD1 (6 bases). The ends were cut back, 5 bases at V and 7 bases at J, with 18 bases in the middle. The CDR3 spans 16 residues. As DNA, the CDR3 is TGTGCCAGCAGTCCTCGTACAGGGAGACTAAATTCACCCCTCCACTTT. It is translated as CASSPRTGRLNSPLHF.

V is TRBV7-8 and J is TRBJ2-3; TRBD2 aligns across 7 bases. The junction had 10 bases not matched to a gene; V was cut back by 5 bases and J by 2 bases. This CDR3 has 16 amino acids. Germline values: CDR1 SGHVS, CDR2 FQNEAQ. CDR3 in amino acids: CASSPRKSGDTDTQYF. CDR3 coding DNA: TGTGCCAGCAGCCCTCGAAAGAGCGGGGACACAGATACGCAGTATTTT.

A single count supports this clonotype. The rearrangement links TRBV20-1 to TRBJ1-2; TRBD1 agrees at 7 bases. CDR3 length equals 11 residues. Germline V gene lookup returns CDR1 DFQATT and CDR2 SNEGSKA (reference sequence). Germline trimming cut 4 bases from V and 7 bases from J; bases unmatched to any gene: 3. CDR3 in amino acids: CSAKQGTGYTF. The CDR3 nucleotides read TGCAGTGCTAAACAGGGGACTGGCTACACCTTC.

In nucleotides, the CDR3 is TGTGCCAGCGGTGCTAGGGGGCCACCCCTCCACTTT. It codes for CASGARGPPLHF. V is TRBV19 and J is TRBJ1-6; 7 bases are a match to TRBD1. The V gene end was trimmed by 9 bases and the J gene end by 11 bases; junction bases not matched to a gene: 7. Germline V CDR1 and CDR2: LNHDA, SQIVND (reference sequence). CDR3 size: 12 residues.

This clonotype was observed a handful of times. The chain carries TRBV7-9 and TRBJ2-1, with D unclear. Trimming removed 5 bases from V and 6 bases from J, with 5 bases in between. The germline CDR1 and CDR2 sequences are SEHNR and FQNEAQ (reference sequence). The CDR3 totals 11 residues. The CDR3 nucleotides are TGTGCCAGCAGCCCGCCCAATGAGCAGTTCTTC. It encodes CASSPPNEQFF.